Shown below are 19 T cell receptor beta chains from a single sample sequenced in a study of blood T cell repertoires in COVID-19. Measured with immunoSEQ multiplex PCR; TCRdb has only the in-frame clones, and not every one. Of around 280,000 clones in the sample, around nine tenths were seen once. Sequencing used PBMCs or T cells enriched from blood (not recorded which). All receptors come from a woman aged 40 to 50 who had recovered from COVID-19.

The chain combines TRBV19 with TRBJ1-1, with a possible D match to TRBD1 (5 bases). Germline lookup yields CDR1 LNHDA and CDR2 SQIVND (reference sequence). The length of the CDR3 is 15 residues. Trimming removed 7 bases from V and 10 bases from J, with 25 bases in between. CDR3 region: CASTPAQGHRGRAFF. Written as DNA, the CDR3 is TGTGCCAGTACCCCGGCGCAGGGCCATCGGGGGAGAGCTTTCTTT.

The V and J genes are TRBV7-8 and TRBJ2-1; TRBD2 is a possible D gene (5 bases). Trimming cost V 5 bases and J 5 bases, with 13 bases left between them. Germline CDR1 and CDR2: SGHVS and FQNEAQ. CDR3 length: 14 amino acids. The CDR3 bases are TGTGCCAGCAGCCCCACGGAGGTGGACAATGAGCAGTTCTTC. It codes for CASSPTEVDNEQFF. Together with reference TRBV7-8 and TRBJ2-1, the CDR3 gives the full variable domain: GAGVSQSPRYKVAKRGQDVALRCDPISGHVSLFWYQQALGQGPEFLTYFQNEAQLDKSGLPSDRFFAERPEGSVSTLKIQRTQQEDSAVYLCASSPTEVDNEQFFGPGTRLTVL.

The V and J genes are TRBV28 and TRBJ1-1; unclear D gene. From germline, CDR1 is MDHEN and CDR2 SYDVKM. V lost 5 bases and J 4 bases, leaving 14 bases between the germline ends. The CDR3 length is 14 residues. The CDR3 bases are TGTGCCAGCAGTCGAGACGCCGGGGTCACTGAAGCTTTCTTT. Its translation: CASSRDAGVTEAFF.

This rearrangement joins TRBV4-1 to TRBJ2-2; D possibly corresponds to TRBD1 (6 bases). CDR1 is MGHRA and CDR2 is YSYEKL in the germline V gene. Deletions cut 2 bases from V and 1 base from J, with 8 bases between. The CDR3 consists of 15 residues. The CDR3 spells CASSQHRVNTGELFF. CDR3 DNA: TGCGCCAGCAGCCAACACAGGGTGAACACCGGGGAGCTGTTTTTT.

This chain joins TRBV19 and TRBJ2-3, with 7 bases fitting TRBD1. The J segment lost 4 bases and the V segment lost 4 bases, leaving 5 bases of the junction unmatched. Germline loops: CDR1 LNHDA, CDR2 SQIVND (reference sequence). The CDR3 totals 14 residues. CDR3 DNA: TGTGCCAGTAGTAACTACGGGACAGCAGATACGCAGTATTTT. Its protein is CASSNYGTADTQYF.

Turning to this clone: A junction boundary mismatches the germline segment, possibly from a read error. V usage is TRBV9 and J usage is TRBJ2-2; a possible D gene is TRBD2 (6 bases). The CDR3 spans 15 residues. In germline, CDR1 is SGDLS, CDR2 YYNGEE. This chain's CDR3 is CASTVGDSSAGELFF. CDR3 in DNA: TGTGCCAGCACCGTAGGGGACTCTTCGGCTGGGGAGCTGTTTTTT.

The chain is built from TRBV21-1 and TRBJ2-3; the table's D call, TRBD1, has no DNA check behind it. TRBV21-1 is a pseudogene segment. The CDR3 sequence is 14 residues long. This CDR3 reads CASSKTQETDTQYF. The CDR3 DNA is TGTGCCAGCAGCAAAACACAGGAAACAGATACGCAGTATTTT.

The V and J genes are TRBV7-9 and TRBJ2-7, with 9 positions matching TRBD2. J gave up 5 bases and V 2 bases, and 4 bases lay outside the gene matches. The CDR3 runs to 14 residues. Germline V CDR1 and CDR2: SEHNR, FQNEAQ (reference sequence). The CDR3 bases are TGTGCCAGCAGCTTATCCGGGACTAGCAACGAGCAGTACTTC. Amino acids: CASSLSGTSNEQYF.

The CDR3 nucleotides are TGTGCCAGCAGCCCAGGGGCAGGGGCAGATACGCAGTATTTT. This encodes CASSPGAGADTQYF. This chain uses TRBV11-3 with TRBJ2-3; a weak D match, TRBD1 (6 bases). V lost 5 bases and J 4 bases, leaving 13 bases between the germline ends. Germline loops: CDR1 SGHNT, CDR2 YENEEA. There are 14 residues in the CDR3.

This clone was counted a few times. The rearrangement joins TRBV7-3 to TRBJ2-1, with 12 positions matching TRBD2. CDR3 length: 18 residues. CDR1 and CDR2 (germline): SGHTA, FQGTGA. Trimming cost V 1 base and J 4 bases; bases outside gene matches: 8. The CDR3 here is CASSLRASGRAVYNEQFF. DNA of the CDR3: TGTGCCAGCAGCTTAAGGGCTAGCGGGAGGGCCGTTTACAATGAGCAGTTCTTC.

V is TRBV12-3 or TRBV12-4 and J is TRBJ1-1; 8 bases are a match to TRBD1. After removal of 10 bases from V and 10 bases from J, the junction contained 11 bases not matched to a gene. This CDR3 contains 12 residues. The DNA of the CDR3 is TGTGCCACTGACAGGGGAGGGGGTGTAGCTTTCTTT. Amino acid sequence: CATDRGGGVAFF.

The chain is built from TRBV12-3 or TRBV12-4 and TRBJ2-3; D not resolved. V was cut by 5 bases and J by 14 bases, with 11 bases left in between. The CDR3 has 10 residues. The CDR3, as DNA: TGTGCCAGCAGTCTCTCTAGTGTGTATTTT. Protein: CASSLSSVYF.

The chain employs TRBV28 and TRBJ2-7, with D maybe TRBD2 (6 bases). This CDR3 region has 12 residues. Per the germline V gene, CDR1 is MDHEN and CDR2 is SYDVKM. Trimming shortened V by 7 bases and J by 9 bases, and 16 bases separated the two germline ends. CDR3 DNA sequence: TGTGCCAGCACCCCTGGGGGGTTCGGGCAGTACTTC. It specifies CASTPGGFGQYF.

The J gene is TRBJ1-6, the V gene TRBV5-1; 9 bases map to TRBD1. The CDR3 has 14 residues. The V gene end was trimmed by 4 bases and the J gene end by 10 bases; junction bases not matched to a gene: 6. Per the germline V gene, CDR1 is SGHRS and CDR2 is YFSETQ. The CDR3 DNA follows: TGCGCCAGCAGCCCCTGGACAGGGGACTCACCCCTCCACTTT. Residues: CASSPWTGDSPLHF.

The genes are TRBV14 and TRBJ2-2; D possibly corresponds to TRBD1 (5 bases). The CDR3 runs to 15 residues. Trimming removed 2 bases from V and 2 bases from J, with 9 bases in between. Per germline, CDR1 SGHDN and CDR2 FVKESK. CDR3 DNA sequence: TGTGCCAGCAGCCAAATGGGGCCTAACACCGGGGAGCTGTTTTTT. Its translation is CASSQMGPNTGELFF.

The genes are TRBV3-1 (or the pseudogene TRBV3-2) and TRBJ2-1, with D perhaps TRBD2 (5 bases). The CDR3 spans 14 residues. The germline gives CDR1 LGHDT, CDR2 YNNKEL (reference sequence). The ends were cut back, 3 bases at V and 9 bases at J, with 15 bases in the middle. Written as DNA, the CDR3 is TGTGCCAGCAGCCAGGCCGAGCTCGAGGGTGAGCAGTTCTTC. Translating it yields CASSQAELEGEQFF.

The rearrangement joins TRBV28 to TRBJ1-3, with D possibly being TRBD1 (6 bases). Germline V gives CDR1 MDHEN, CDR2 SYDVKM. Trimming left V 5 bases short and J 6 bases short, with 17 bases between. The CDR3 is 15 amino acids. DNA of the CDR3: TGTGCCAGCAGTCCTCAACAGGGTCCGGCAAACACCATATATTTT. Translation: CASSPQQGPANTIYF.

The count of this clone is one. The rearrangement links TRBV28 to TRBJ2-1; 7 bases are a match to TRBD1. This CDR3 comprises 15 residues. CDR1 MDHEN and CDR2 SYDVKM come from the germline V gene. With 3 bases clipped from V and 10 bases from J, the junction kept 12 bases outside the gene matches. CDR3 bases: TGTGCCAGCAGTTTCGAGGGGACAGTGTCGGCGGAGCAGTTCTTC. Translated, it gives CASSFEGTVSAEQFF.

This chain uses TRBV18 with TRBJ2-7; TRBD2 agrees at 8 bases. This CDR3 contains 13 residues. J was trimmed by 5 bases and V by 1 base; bases with no gene match: 1. The germline V gene has CDR1 KGHSH and CDR2 LQKENI. DNA for the CDR3: TGTGCCAGCTCACCACGGACTAGCAACGAGCAGTACTTC. Translation: CASSPRTSNEQYF. Combining the CDR3 with reference TRBV18 and TRBJ2-7 gives the whole variable domain NAGVMQNPRHLVRRRGQEARLRCSPMKGHSHVYWYRQLPEEGLKFMVYLQKENIIDESGMPKERFSAEFPKEGPSILRIQQVVRGDSAAYFCASSPRTSNEQYFGPGTRLTVT.